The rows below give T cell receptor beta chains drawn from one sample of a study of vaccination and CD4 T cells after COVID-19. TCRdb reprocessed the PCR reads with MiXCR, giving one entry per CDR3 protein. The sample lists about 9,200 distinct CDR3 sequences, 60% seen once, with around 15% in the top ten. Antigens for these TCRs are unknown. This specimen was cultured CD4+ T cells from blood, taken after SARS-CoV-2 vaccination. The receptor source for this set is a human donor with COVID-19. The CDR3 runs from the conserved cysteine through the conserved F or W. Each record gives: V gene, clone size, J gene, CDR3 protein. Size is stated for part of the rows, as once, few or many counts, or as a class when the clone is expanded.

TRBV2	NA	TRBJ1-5	CASSESRGGNQPQHF
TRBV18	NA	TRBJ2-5	CASSPGIETQYF
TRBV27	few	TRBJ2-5	CASSFAGIQETQYF
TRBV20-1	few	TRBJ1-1	CSARLLTGRTEAFF
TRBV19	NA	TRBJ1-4	CASSIGRQGVGEKLFF
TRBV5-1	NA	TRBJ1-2	CASSFNSYGYTF
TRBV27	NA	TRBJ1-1	CASSLFSGGRGNTEAFF
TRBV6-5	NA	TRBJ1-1	CASSYSVTGITEAFF
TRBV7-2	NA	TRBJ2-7	CASSLVFGRGAGEQYF
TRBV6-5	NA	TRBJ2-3	CASSYSGPRGEAQYF
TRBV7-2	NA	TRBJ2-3	CASSLVIPSGTSTDTQYF